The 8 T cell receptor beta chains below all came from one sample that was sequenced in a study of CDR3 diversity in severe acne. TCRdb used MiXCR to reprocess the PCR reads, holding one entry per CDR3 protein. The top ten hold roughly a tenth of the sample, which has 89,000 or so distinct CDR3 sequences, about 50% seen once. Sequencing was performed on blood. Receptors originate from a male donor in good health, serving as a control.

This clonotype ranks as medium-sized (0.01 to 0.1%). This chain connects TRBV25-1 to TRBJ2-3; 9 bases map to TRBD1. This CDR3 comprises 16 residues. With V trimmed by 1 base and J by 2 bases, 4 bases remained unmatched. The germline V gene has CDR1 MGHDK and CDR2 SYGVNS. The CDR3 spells CASSELGTGNTDTQYF. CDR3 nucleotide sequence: TGTGCCAGCAGTGAATTGGGGACAGGGAACACAGATACGCAGTATTTT.

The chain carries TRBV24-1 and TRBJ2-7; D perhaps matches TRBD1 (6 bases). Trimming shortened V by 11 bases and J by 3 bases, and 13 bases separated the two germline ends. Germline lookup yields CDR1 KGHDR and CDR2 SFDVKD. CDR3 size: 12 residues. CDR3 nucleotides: TGTGCCAGCAGCTCGGACAGCTACGAGCAGTACTTC. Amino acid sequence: CASSSDSYEQYF.

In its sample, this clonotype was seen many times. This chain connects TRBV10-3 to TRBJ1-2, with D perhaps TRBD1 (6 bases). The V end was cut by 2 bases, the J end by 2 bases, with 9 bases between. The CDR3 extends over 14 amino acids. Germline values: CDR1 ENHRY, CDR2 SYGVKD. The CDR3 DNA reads TGTGCCATCAGTGAGAGGGGGGAGAACTATGGCTACACCTTC. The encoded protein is CAISERGENYGYTF.

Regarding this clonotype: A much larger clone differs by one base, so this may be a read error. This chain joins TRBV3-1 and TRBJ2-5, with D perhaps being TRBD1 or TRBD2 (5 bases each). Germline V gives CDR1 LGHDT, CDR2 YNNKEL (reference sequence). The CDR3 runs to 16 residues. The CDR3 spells CAGSQGTVTNQVTQYF. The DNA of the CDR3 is TGTGCCGGCAGCCAAGGGACGGTGACCAACCAGGTGACCCAGTACTTC.

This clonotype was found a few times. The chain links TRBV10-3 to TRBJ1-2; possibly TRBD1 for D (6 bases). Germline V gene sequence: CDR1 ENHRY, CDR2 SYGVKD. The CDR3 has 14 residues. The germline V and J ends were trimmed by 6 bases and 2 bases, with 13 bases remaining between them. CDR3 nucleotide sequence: TGTGCCATCAGCACAGGGAGTCAAAACTATGGCTACACCTTC. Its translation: CAISTGSQNYGYTF.

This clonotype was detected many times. The CDR3 sequence is CSVEGNYGYTF. The CDR3 bases are TGCAGCGTTGAAGGGAACTATGGCTACACCTTC. This chain joins TRBV29-1 and TRBJ1-2; unclear D gene. Germline-derived CDR1 and CDR2 are SQVTM and ANQGSEA. CDR3 size: 11 residues. V was pared by 1 base and J by 2 bases, with 2 bases between.

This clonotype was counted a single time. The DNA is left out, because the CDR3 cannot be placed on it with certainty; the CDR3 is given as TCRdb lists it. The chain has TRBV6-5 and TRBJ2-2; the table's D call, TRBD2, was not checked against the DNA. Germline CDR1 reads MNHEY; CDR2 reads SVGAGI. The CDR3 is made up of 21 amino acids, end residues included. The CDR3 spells CASSSPGGGLWLHLRFGELFF.

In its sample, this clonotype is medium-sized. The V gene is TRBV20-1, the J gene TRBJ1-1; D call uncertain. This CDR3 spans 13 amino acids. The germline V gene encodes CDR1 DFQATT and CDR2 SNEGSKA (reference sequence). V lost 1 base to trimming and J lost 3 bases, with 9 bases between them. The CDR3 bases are TGCAGTGCTAGAGTCTCGGGTTACACTGAAGCTTTCTTT. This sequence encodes CSARVSGYTEAFF.